The 20 T cell receptor beta chains presented below share a single source sample, sequenced in a study of T cell changes during pregnancy in multiple sclerosis. TCRdb's copy holds only in-frame clones and misses some; the assay was immunoSEQ multiplex PCR. Of about 60,000 clones in the sample, 90% to 95% were seen once. The input for sequencing was CD8+ T cells from peripheral blood mononuclear cells, taken in the second trimester of pregnancy. The receptors shown here come from a female donor with multiple sclerosis, enrolled in a pregnancy study.

This clone was seen more than once but under ten times. The chain uses TRBV6-1 and TRBJ2-7, with D maybe TRBD1 (6 bases). Germline V CDR1 and CDR2: MNHNS, SASEGT. The V end lost 8 bases, the J end lost 3 bases, and 14 bases lay between the germline ends. This CDR3 spans 13 amino acids. The CDR3 sequence: CASSRTEFYEQYF. CDR3 DNA sequence: TGTGCCAGCTCCAGGACAGAGTTCTACGAGCAGTACTTC.

V usage is TRBV6-1 and J usage is TRBJ2-7, with a possible D match to TRBD1 (5 bases). The V end was cut by 8 bases, the J end by 7 bases, with 12 bases between. The CDR3 runs to 11 residues. Germline loops: CDR1 MNHNS, CDR2 SASEGT. CDR3 coding DNA: TGTGCCAGCCCCCAGGGATGGGAGCAGTACTTC. Translating it yields CASPQGWEQYF.

A single count supports this clone. In DNA form, the CDR3 reads TGCGCCAGCACTCAGATGAGGACAGGGAGCTCCTACAATGAGCAGTTCTTC. Protein sequence: CASTQMRTGSSYNEQFF. The chain joins TRBV10-1 to TRBJ2-1; 8 bases are shared with TRBD1. Germline CDR1 and CDR2: WNHNN and SYGVQD (reference sequence). V was pared by 7 bases and J by 0 bases, with 11 bases of the junction left unmatched. CDR3 length: 17 amino acids.

The gene calls are TRBV28 and TRBJ2-7; 9 positions match TRBD1. V lost 2 bases and J lost 6; bases outside the gene matches: 5. Germline V gene data show CDR1 as MDHEN and CDR2 as SYDVKM. The CDR3 extends over 14 amino acids. The DNA of the CDR3 is TGTGCCAGCAGTTTAAGGGACAGGGTATTCGAGCAGTACTTC. Its protein product is CASSLRDRVFEQYF.

The rearrangement links TRBV5-8 to TRBJ2-5, with TRBD1 matching 9 bases. The CDR3 is 16 residues long. Germline loops: CDR1 SGHTS, CDR2 YDEGEE. Unmatched junction bases numbered 11, after V lost 4 bases and J lost 4 bases. This CDR3 is CASSPDGQGMGETQYF. The CDR3 region has the DNA TGTGCCAGCAGCCCAGACGGACAGGGGATGGGAGAGACCCAGTACTTC.

The V gene is TRBV27, the J gene TRBJ2-3; D is perhaps TRBD2 (7 bases). There are 16 residues in the CDR3. Trimming removed 0 bases at V and 3 bases at J, with 13 bases between. CDR1 is MNHEY, CDR2 SMNVEV, per germline (reference sequence). This CDR3 is CASSLSVRGGTDTQYF. The CDR3 nucleotides are TGTGCCAGCAGTTTATCGGTGAGGGGGGGGACAGATACGCAGTATTTT.

J is TRBJ2-7 and V is TRBV11-2, with D perhaps TRBD1 (6 bases). The CDR3 spans 16 residues. Germline V gene lookup returns CDR1 SGHAT and CDR2 FQNNGV. V gave up 2 bases and J gave up 1 base, with 15 bases separating them. As DNA, the CDR3 is TGTGCCAGCAGCTTAAGGGGGACGACATTATCCTACGAGCAGTACTTC. Translation: CASSLRGTTLSYEQYF.

This chain links TRBV9 with TRBJ2-2; 7 nucleotides align to TRBD1. Germline values: CDR1 SGDLS, CDR2 YYNGEE. The CDR3 totals 16 residues. With 1 base clipped from V and 0 bases from J, the junction kept 3 bases outside the gene matches. The CDR3 nucleotides are TGTGCCAGCAGCGTATCAGGACAGGCGAACACCGGGGAGCTGTTTTTT. Translating gives CASSVSGQANTGELFF.

This rearrangement joins TRBV6-1 to TRBJ1-2; D not certain. This CDR3 contains 8 residues. Germline CDR1 and CDR2: MNHNS and SASEGT. CDR3 amino acids: CVGSGYTF. In DNA, the CDR3 is TGTGTCGGGAGTGGCTACACCTTC.

V gene TRBV7-8 combines with J gene TRBJ1-3; TRBD1 agrees at 8 bases. V gave up 1 base and J gave up 0 bases; unmatched junction bases: 8. Germline V gene lookup returns CDR1 SGHVS and CDR2 FQNEAQ. The CDR3 covers 18 residues. CDR3 bases: TGTGCCAGCAGCTTAGTTAAGGGGGACAGGAGCTCTGGAAACACCATATATTTT. Its protein is CASSLVKGDRSSGNTIYF.

The count of this clone is one. The V call is TRBV14, the J call TRBJ2-2; possibly TRBD2 for D (7 bases). This CDR3 is 12 amino acids long. Trimming shortened V by 8 bases and J by 5 bases, and 9 bases separated the two germline ends. Germline CDR1 reads SGHDN; CDR2 reads FVKESK. This chain's CDR3 is CASGRGTGELFF. DNA for the CDR3: TGTGCCAGCGGGAGGGGGACCGGGGAGCTGTTTTTT.

This clone was picked up one time. The genes are TRBV6-1 and TRBJ2-7; D perhaps matches TRBD1 (6 bases). The CDR3 contains 15 residues. Germline values: CDR1 MNHNS, CDR2 SASEGT. V dropped 1 base and J dropped 0 bases, with 10 bases sitting between them. This chain's CDR3 is CASSEVQGNSYEQYF. CDR3 DNA sequence: TGTGCCAGCAGTGAAGTACAGGGTAACTCCTACGAGCAGTACTTC.

DNA of the CDR3: TGTGCCAGCAGTCCATTCGGGGGAGTTACCTACGAGCAGTACTTC. This translates into CASSPFGGVTYEQYF. The rearrangement uses TRBV27 and TRBJ2-7, with TRBD2 as a possible D gene (6 bases). The CDR3 totals 15 residues. Trimming cost V 5 bases and J 2 bases, with 16 bases left between them. Germline CDR1 and CDR2: MNHEY and SMNVEV (reference sequence).

The V and J genes are TRBV27 and TRBJ2-1; D remains ambiguous. Germline V gives CDR1 MNHEY, CDR2 SMNVEV (reference sequence). V lost 2 bases to trimming and J lost 7 bases, with 12 bases between them. This CDR3 region has 14 residues. The CDR3 loop is CASSLRSIGNEQFF. The CDR3, as DNA: TGTGCCAGCAGTTTAAGGAGCATCGGAAATGAGCAGTTCTTC.

Here the CDR3 DNA reads TGTGCCAGCAGCCCTGGGTGGGAGGAGGCCGGGGAGCTGTTTTTT. It translates to CASSPGWEEAGELFF. This rearrangement joins TRBV5-4 to TRBJ2-2, with D possibly matching TRBD2 (6 bases). V was cut by 4 bases and J by 6 bases, with 16 bases left in between. Looked up from germline, CDR1 is SGHNT and CDR2 is YYREEE (reference sequence). The CDR3 runs to 15 residues.

The chain couples TRBV28 to TRBJ2-6; unclear D gene. The CDR3 totals 14 residues. From germline, CDR1 is MDHEN and CDR2 SYDVKM. The V end was cut by 2 bases, the J end by 2 bases, with 4 bases between. CDR3: CASSLQTGANVLTF. The CDR3 nucleotides read TGTGCCAGCAGTTTACAGACTGGGGCCAACGTCCTGACTTTC.

This chain connects TRBV27 to TRBJ2-5, with 11 bases identical to TRBD2. Germline loops: CDR1 MNHEY, CDR2 SMNVEV (reference sequence). The CDR3 is 16 residues long. Trimming at V came to 4 bases and at J to 4 bases, leaving 8 bases not matched to a gene. The CDR3 coding sequence is TGTGCCAGCAGTTCACTACTAGCGGGAGTTGGAGAGACCCAGTACTTC. Translating gives CASSSLLAGVGETQYF.

V usage is TRBV7-9 and J usage is TRBJ2-2, with D unclear. The CDR3 spans 15 residues. Germline V gene sequence: CDR1 SEHNR, CDR2 FQNEAQ (reference sequence). Trimming cost V 5 bases and J 4 bases, with 14 bases left between them. The CDR3 reads CASSPGLPGTGELFF. The CDR3 DNA sequence: TGTGCCAGCAGCCCCGGCCTTCCGGGCACCGGGGAGCTGTTTTTT.

This clone was seen a single time. CDR3 loop: CASSESAADTQYF. The DNA of the CDR3 is TGTGCCAGCAGCGAGAGTGCCGCAGATACGCAGTATTTT. This rearrangement joins TRBV9 to TRBJ2-3; D is ambiguous. This CDR3 has 13 amino acids. Per the germline V gene, CDR1 is SGDLS and CDR2 is YYNGEE. The ends were cut back, 3 bases at V and 4 bases at J, with 9 bases in the middle.

The V call is TRBV2, the J call TRBJ1-1; unclear D gene. The CDR3 loop spans 14 amino acids. Trimming took 3 bases from V and 0 from J, leaving 8 bases between them. The germline gives CDR1 SNHLY, CDR2 FYNNEI. CDR3 sequence (DNA): TGTGCCAGCAGTGAGCGGCGGTTGAACACTGAAGCTTTCTTT. The encoded protein is CASSERRLNTEAFF.